This TCR beta chain was identified in a study of regulatory T cells in long-lasting Graves disease (dated by TCRdb to the early 2020s). Study-level background: In the newly diagnosed Graves' disease group, patients had been taking antithyroid drugs for less than 3 months. This study used TCR sequencing and RNA sequencing of peripheral blood to compare persistent Graves' disease patients against newly diagnosed Graves' disease patients. The study was conducted in China and was registered as a clinical trial. A total of around 35 samples underwent TCR sequencing, from about 13 patients with persistent Graves' disease and 20 patients with newly diagnosed Graves' disease. Points the paper makes about the study in general: Sequencing and analysis were restricted to the TCR beta chain. More public clonotypes were shared among persistent patients (over 2,500) than among newly diagnosed patients (966). Preferential use of TRBV28, TRBJ1-2 and TRBJ2-5 was observed in persistent disease, whereas TRBV20-1 and TRBJ2-1 were favored in newly diagnosed disease. The authors noted that the small sample size was a limitation that may lower accuracy. Compared with newly diagnosed patients, persistent Graves' disease patients had lower TCR Shannon entropy and fewer highly expanded clones, which suggests clonal expansion. The study examined only peripheral blood because the primary lesion, thyroid tissue, could not be accessed.

Remarks on this clonotype: Its antigen specificity is not known. No much larger clonotype is one base removed from it; base qualities were not supplied.

Libraries were constructed by multiplex PCR. The run used an Illumina HiSeq 4000. To build TCR beta libraries, CDR3 regions were amplified by Arm-PCR using iRepertoire HTBI primers. Before sequencing, the PCR products underwent gel purification. The original methods were these. Gene usage analysis of CDR3 amino acid clonotypes used the roughly 62 TRBV and around 13 TRBJ segments found across samples. COPE and FqMerger were used to merge the filtered high-quality paired reads into contigs. BLAST was used to align contigs to IMGT TRBV, TRBD and TRBJ reference genes, and CDR3 was defined according to IMGT. Any clonotype with a frequency above 0.1% was counted as a highly expanded clone. Repertoire diversity was measured by Shannon entropy, and V-J evenness by the Gini coefficient. Public clonotypes were defined as clonotypes shared by more than one individual. The public reads were run again by TCRdb, first through fastp at Q25 and then through MiXCR, and only productive beta chains were kept. Each entry is one CDR3 protein sequence, shown with its most common DNA and genes. The V and J calls were determined by TCRdb, not by the authors. The sample table lists 550,000 to 700,000 distinct CDR3 sequences, about 16% of them with a count of one. The top ten constitute around 12% of the sample.

The sample's time point label, decoded: newly diagnosed GD, antithyroid drugs for less than 3 months. RNA was extracted from PBMCs in TRIzol for both TCR sequencing and RNA sequencing. The diagnosis of Graves' disease followed American Thyroid Association guidelines. Recruitment of patients was carried out at an endocrinology department in Xi'an, China. Each patient gave 9 to 10 milliliters of peripheral blood, collected in an EDTA anticoagulant tube. PBMCs were isolated by Ficoll Paque Plus density gradient separation without further T cell sorting. An Agilent 2100 Bioanalyzer and agarose gel were used to check RNA quality, and a NanoDrop 2000 was used to measure RNA concentration. The CDR3 numbers 15 residues from cysteine through phenylalanine. The CDR3 DNA has 45 bases and is translated from base 1. From the germline V gene, CDR1 is SQVTM and CDR2 is ANQGSEA. After removal of 4 bases from V and 3 bases from J, the junction retains 11 bases not matched to a gene.

These sequences were also reported in another study, on T cells in Graves' hyperthyroidism and ophthalmopathy. The second study also describes: Stable Graves' hyperthyroidism was defined as no progression to ophthalmopathy during 18 months of follow-up. The hyperthyroidism patients were between 18 and 65 years old and newly diagnosed, with a disease duration of less than 2 months. Exclusion was applied to patients with uncontrolled infections, other autoimmune diseases, pregnancy or lactation. Diagnoses were based on clinical symptoms, serum thyroxine and TRAb, thyroid ultrasound and orbital computed tomography. For the first round of RT-PCR on the TCR CDR3, the HTBI primer set was used together with the Qiagen OneStep RT-PCR kit. Most expanded thyroid clonotypes (frequency above 0.001) were also found in blood, which suggests that blood repertoires may mirror thyroid immune responses. A 13 V-J signature model separated ophthalmopathy from stable hyperthyroidism, with about 88% sensitivity and 81.08% specificity in cross-validation and 80%/75% in testing. During validation, the model predicted progression to ophthalmopathy a median of around six months ahead of onset, with more than 60% sensitivity and roughly 72% specificity. TCR V-J signatures able to tell the groups apart were searched for in a discovery cohort of around 95 patients, of whom approximately 40 had Graves' ophthalmopathy and about 55 had stable Graves' hyperthyroidism. Whether ophthalmopathy could be predicted prospectively was tested in an independent validation cohort made up of approximately 19 hyperthyroidism patients plus 17 patients who later progressed to ophthalmopathy. The roughly 100 discovery patients were randomly divided into training and test sets at a 7:3 ratio. In addition, the study compared T-cell repertoires in thyroid tissue and in blood from about 6 Graves' hyperthyroidism patients. Once sampling was done, hyperthyroidism patients were given methimazole at a starting dose of 30 mg daily, whereas ophthalmopathy patients were given high-dose intravenous methylprednisolone. Libraries were constructed in a second round of multiplex PCR, after which size selection and purification were performed. Sequencing of the libraries was done on an Illumina HiSeq2000 using paired-end 100 bp reads. SOAPnuke was used to process the raw data, with reads discarded if the reads contained adapters or uncalled bases, had a mean Phred below 15, or lacked an exact constant-primer or identifier match. COPE v1.2.5 was used to merge the high-quality paired reads, and each unique nucleotide sequence was defined as a clonotype. MiTCR v1.1 was used to align the clonotypes against IMGT TRBV, TRBD and TRBJ reference segments. Only V-J combinations with frequency above 0.0001, covering approximately 99% of repertoires, were analysed. The TCS score was defined as the ratio of F50 (clonal expansion) to E x V (chaos), calculated using BLOSUM62-based TCRdist between CDR3 peptides within each V-J. Welch's t-statistics and random forest reduced fewer than 600 V-J features to 10 to 15, which were used in a naive Bayes classifier (R e1071). No statistical method was used to fix the sample size in advance, and group allocation was not hidden from the investigators. The paper reports TCR Vbeta CDR3 sequencing of over 130 peripheral blood samples: 40 or so ophthalmopathy, about 75 hyperthyroidism and 17 progressor patients.

The rearrangement joined TRBV29-1 to TRBJ2-7, and 8 bases in between align with TRBD1. The sequences come from peripheral blood mononuclear cells (PBMCs), collected at new diagnosis, from a patient treated with antithyroid drugs. This sequence originates from a young man with Graves disease. Donor details come from another sample of the same person, matched by shared clones. The base sequence is TGCAGCGTTGGAGTCGGCAGGGGGCTGATCTACGAGCAGTACTTC. Translated, this gives CSVGVGRGLIYEQYF.